One sample yielded the 17 T cell receptor beta chains listed below, sequenced in a study of T cells in Graves' hyperthyroidism and ophthalmopathy. From RNA transcripts, TCR beta CDR3 regions were amplified. A first-round RT-PCR of the TCR CDR3 used the HTBI primer set. TCRdb called the multiplex PCR reads again in MiXCR, with one record for every CDR3 protein. The sample consists of 250,000 or so distinct CDR3 sequences, about 17% of them appearing once. Sequencing was carried out using blood. Receptors were obtained from a woman younger than 30 with Graves' ophthalmopathy.

This clonotype was recorded at least ten times. The rearrangement uses TRBV11-2 and TRBJ2-1, with TRBD1 matching over 9 bases. Germline-derived CDR1 and CDR2 are SGHAT and FQNNGV. CDR3 length: 18 residues. Trimming at V came to 3 bases and at J to 4 bases, leaving 13 bases not matched to a gene. In nucleotides, the CDR3 is TGTGCCAGCAGCTTCATCTTACTTAAAGGACAGGGGTACAATGAGCAGTTCTTC. The encoded protein is CASSFILLKGQGYNEQFF.

The chain links TRBV9 to TRBJ2-7; 12 bases agree with TRBD2. CDR1 SGDLS and CDR2 YYNGEE come from the germline V gene. V gave up 4 bases and J gave up 2 bases; unmatched junction bases: 4. The CDR3 sequence is 15 residues long. CDR3 nucleotide sequence: TGTGCCAGCAGCCCGACTAGCGGGAGAACCTACGAGCAGTACTTC. Translation: CASSPTSGRTYEQYF.

This clonotype came up many times. The V and J genes are TRBV7-8 and TRBJ1-2; no firm D call. The CDR3 runs to 15 residues. Germline V gives CDR1 SGHVS, CDR2 FQNEAQ. Trimming left V 1 base short and J 0 bases short, with 9 bases between. DNA of the CDR3: TGTGCCAGCAGCTTAGGAGGAAGAGCTAACTATGGCTACACCTTC. This sequence encodes CASSLGGRANYGYTF.

This clonotype was counted at least ten times. The chain has TRBV6-2 or TRBV6-3 and TRBJ2-3; TRBD2 matches 8 bases. This CDR3 has 16 amino acids. The germline gives CDR1 MNHEY, CDR2 SVGEGT. The junction had 10 bases not matched to a gene; V was cut back by 6 bases and J by 2 bases. CDR3 nucleotide sequence: TGTGCCAGCAGCGGGGGGGGTAGCGGCTACACAGATACGCAGTATTTT. Translated, it gives CASSGGGSGYTDTQYF.

At least ten counts were recorded for this clonotype. V gene TRBV5-6 combines with J gene TRBJ1-4; a weak D match, TRBD1 (6 bases). Per germline, CDR1 SGHDT and CDR2 YYEEEE. V was cut by 3 bases and J by 0 bases, with 18 bases left in between. CDR3 size: 18 residues. CDR3 DNA sequence: TGTGCCAGCAGCTGGGGAACAGGGACACAAGCAACTAATGAAAAACTGTTTTTT. This gives the protein CASSWGTGTQATNEKLFF.

This clonotype was detected ten times or more. The V and J genes are TRBV24-1 and TRBJ2-1; 8 bases map to TRBD2. Germline lookup yields CDR1 KGHDR and CDR2 SFDVKD. The CDR3 has 15 residues. The V segment lost 3 bases and the J segment 5 bases; nucleotides outside the gene matches: 5. This CDR3 is CATSDTAGGNNEQFF. The CDR3 region has the DNA TGTGCCACCAGTGATACCGCGGGGGGAAACAATGAGCAGTTCTTC.

This clonotype showed up many times. This sequence joins TRBV5-6 and TRBJ2-2, with D tentatively TRBD2 (5 bases). Per germline, CDR1 SGHDT and CDR2 YYEEEE. V lost 1 base, J lost 9 bases, and 10 bases lay in between. This CDR3 is built from 13 residues. As DNA, the CDR3 is TGTGCCAGCAGCTTGAGCGGAGGCCGGGAGCTGTTTTTT. This encodes CASSLSGGRELFF.

This clonotype was seen many times. This chain connects TRBV20-1 to TRBJ1-2; D is perhaps TRBD1 (6 bases). CDR3 length equals 17 residues. V lost 6 bases and J 2 bases, leaving 25 bases between the germline ends. Germline V gene lookup returns CDR1 DFQATT and CDR2 SNEGSKA (reference sequence). The CDR3: CSATTFAGGQSNYGYTF. CDR3 nucleotides: TGCAGTGCCACGACTTTCGCGGGGGGCCAATCAAACTATGGCTACACCTTC.

This clonotype has at least ten counts. The rearrangement uses TRBV6-1 and TRBJ2-2, with 7 positions matching TRBD1. The germline CDR1 and CDR2 sequences are MNHNS and SASEGT. This CDR3 has 21 amino acids. The junction had 22 bases not matched to a gene; V was cut back by 4 bases and J by 2 bases. CDR3 sequence: CASSVLGQGQRLGDNTGELFF. The CDR3 DNA sequence: TGTGCCAGCAGTGTCCTCGGTCAGGGACAGCGGCTAGGGGATAACACCGGGGAGCTGTTTTTT.

This clonotype was counted many times. This sequence joins TRBV3-1 and TRBJ1-2; a possible D gene is TRBD1 (5 bases). This CDR3 region has 13 residues. CDR1 and CDR2 (germline): LGHDT, YNNKEL (reference sequence). V was shortened by 6 bases and J by 5 bases, with 13 bases between the two germline ends. The CDR3 coding sequence is TGTGCCAGCAGTGCGGACACAAAATATGGCTACACCTTC. Amino acids: CASSADTKYGYTF.

This clonotype was seen many times. V is TRBV20-1 and J is TRBJ1-3; 7 bases fit TRBD1. The CDR3 runs 12 residues. Germline assignment: CDR1 DFQATT and CDR2 SNEGSKA (reference sequence). V shed 6 bases, J shed 2 bases, and the junction held 1 base outside the gene matches. The CDR3 reads CSAGTAGNTIYF. The CDR3 DNA is TGCAGTGCGGGGACAGCTGGAAACACCATATATTTT.

This clonotype was detected ten times or more. This chain connects TRBV19 to TRBJ2-5; possible D gene TRBD1, 6 bases. Germline CDR1 and CDR2: LNHDA and SQIVND (reference sequence). The CDR3 runs 13 residues. V was shortened by 6 bases and J by 0 bases, with 8 bases between the two germline ends. This chain's CDR3 is CASRNRDQETQYF. The CDR3 bases are TGTGCCAGTAGAAACAGGGACCAAGAGACCCAGTACTTC.

This chain connects TRBV5-1 to TRBJ2-1; no clear D gene. From germline, CDR1 is SGHRS and CDR2 YFSETQ. The CDR3 totals 13 residues. Trimming removed 5 bases at V and 7 bases at J, with 13 bases between. The CDR3 region has the DNA TGCGCCAGCAGAATCTCCGACGGAAATGAGCAGTTCTTC. Protein product: CASRISDGNEQFF.

The J gene is TRBJ1-2, the V gene TRBV10-3; D is unresolved. Between the trimmed V and J ends, which lost 3 bases and 5 bases, there was a span of 10 bases. This CDR3 comprises 13 residues. The germline gives CDR1 ENHRY, CDR2 SYGVKD. CDR3 nucleotides: TGTGCCATCAGTGATGGGCAGCTATATGGCTACACCTTC. It specifies CAISDGQLYGYTF.

This clonotype showed up just a few times. In DNA, the CDR3 is TGTGCCAGCAGTTTATCTTCTTTCCCGGGACAGCTAAACACTGAAGCTTTCTTT. The encoded protein is CASSLSSFPGQLNTEAFF. This rearrangement joins TRBV27 to TRBJ1-1; 7 bases agree with TRBD1. The ends lost 0 bases at V and 2 bases at J; junction bases unmatched: 12. The CDR3 spans 18 residues. The germline V gene has CDR1 MNHEY and CDR2 SMNVEV (reference sequence).

This clonotype has ten or more counts. V usage is TRBV5-1 and J usage is TRBJ2-1; 15 bases map to TRBD2. CDR3 size: 16 residues. V dropped 3 bases and J dropped 5; count of bases not matched to a gene: 3. Germline V CDR1 and CDR2: SGHRS, YFSETQ. In DNA, the CDR3 is TGCGCCAGCAGCTCGGGGACTAGCGGGGGGCACAATGAGCAGTTCTTC. This translates into CASSSGTSGGHNEQFF.

Worth noting for this clonotype: A much bigger clone sits one base away, suggesting this may be a read error. The chain employs TRBV7-3 and TRBJ2-1; TRBD2 matches 9 bases. Per germline, CDR1 SGHTA and CDR2 FQGTGA. J gave up 9 bases and V 6 bases, and 12 bases lay outside the gene matches. CDR3 length equals 15 residues. CDR3 DNA sequence: TGTGCCAGCAGTGGGAAGGCTAGCGGGGCCAGTGAGCAGTTCTTC. Protein product: CASSGKASGASEQFF.